One and the same sample provided the 22 T cell receptor beta chains below, sequenced in a study of blood T cell repertoires in COVID-19. Clones were sequenced by immunoSEQ multiplex PCR, and TCRdb holds only the in-frame ones, with some missing. The repertoire includes under 95,000 clones, roughly 89% of them detected once, and over 5% sits in the top ten. Sequenced sample: peripheral blood. These receptors were collected from a man aged 55 to 70 with acute or convalescent COVID-19.

The chain joins TRBV5-1 to TRBJ1-6; 8 nucleotides match TRBD1. V was clipped by 1 base and J by 7 bases; unmatched bases: 4. The length of the CDR3 is 15 residues. From germline, CDR1 is SGHRS and CDR2 YFSETQ. This CDR3 is CASSLLQGENSPLHF. The CDR3 DNA is TGCGCCAGCAGCTTGTTACAGGGGGAGAATTCACCCCTCCACTTT.

This rearrangement joins TRBV5-8 to TRBJ2-5, with 9 bases that match TRBD2. V gave up 4 bases and J gave up 1 base; unmatched junction bases: 5. CDR3 length: 15 residues. Germline V gene sequence: CDR1 SGHTS, CDR2 YDEGEE. CDR3 nucleotide sequence: TGTGCCAGCAGCCGTAGCGGGGGTTTCCAAGAGACCCAGTACTTC. It specifies CASSRSGGFQETQYF.

The chain is built from TRBV7-2 and TRBJ1-5; D is possibly TRBD1 (5 bases). V lost 5 bases and J 4 bases, leaving 12 bases between the germline ends. CDR1 and CDR2 (germline): SGHTA, FQGNSA. This CDR3 has 14 residues. The CDR3 DNA sequence: TGTGCCAGCAGCCAGGGACTGACGAATCAGCCCCAGCATTTT. As protein: CASSQGLTNQPQHF.

V and J are TRBV5-4 and TRBJ1-6; D not resolved. V was pared by 3 bases and J by 5 bases, with 15 bases between. The CDR3 runs to 16 residues. Germline CDR1 SGHNT, CDR2 YYREEE (reference sequence). CDR3 bases: TGTGCCAGCAGCTCGGTACGGGGTAACAATAATTCACCCCTCCACTTT. Translation gives CASSSVRGNNNSPLHF. The complete variable domain, with remaining parts taken from reference TRBV5-4 and TRBJ1-6, reads ETGVTQSPTHLIKTRGQQVTLRCSSQSGHNTVSWYQQALGQGPQFIFQYYREEENGRGNFPPRFSGLQFPNYSSELNVNALELDDSALYLCASSSVRGNNNSPLHFGNGTRLTVT.

This clone occurred once. Germline is not matched at one junction end, which may reflect a read error. The rearrangement links TRBV7-7 to TRBJ2-1; TRBD2 might be the D (6 bases). The CDR3 extends over 16 amino acids. Looked up from germline, CDR1 is SSHAT and CDR2 is FNYEAQ (reference sequence). The CDR3 DNA reads TGTGCTAGCAGCTTGGGGAGACTAGTAGGAAACAATGAGCAGTTCTTC. Its protein is CASSLGRLVGNNEQFF.

As regards this clone: The same CDR3 arises from other DNA sequences in this sample as well. V is TRBV9 and J is TRBJ1-1; perhaps TRBD1 as D (5 bases). CDR3 length equals 14 residues. Between the trimmed V and J ends, which lost 0 bases and 4 bases, there was a span of 10 bases. Germline V gene data show CDR1 as SGDLS and CDR2 as YYNGEE. The chain's CDR3 is CASSVVGGSTEAFF. For the CDR3, the DNA is TGTGCCAGCAGCGTAGTGGGGGGGAGCACTGAAGCTTTCTTT.

V gene TRBV21-1 combines with J gene TRBJ1-5. TRBV21-1 is an annotated pseudogene. The CDR3 totals 16 residues. This CDR3 is CASSKEPTGSNQPQHF. CDR3 in DNA: TGTGCCAGCAGCAAAGAACCCACCGGGAGCAATCAGCCCCAGCATTTT.

The rearrangement joins TRBV11-3 to TRBJ2-1, with 11 bases matching TRBD2. CDR3 length equals 18 residues. Trimming took 4 bases from V and 7 from J; bases not matched to a gene: 15. Germline V gene data show CDR1 as SGHNT and CDR2 as YENEEA. DNA for the CDR3: TGTGCCAGCAGCTCTGGCCGTGGGCTAGCGGGGGGAAGGAATGAGCAGTTCTTC. Encoded protein: CASSSGRGLAGGRNEQFF.

This chain connects TRBV4-2 to TRBJ2-5, with TRBD2 matching 8 bases. Germline V lookup: CDR1 LGHNA, CDR2 YNFKEQ. V was pared by 4 bases and J by 1 base, with 8 bases of the junction left unmatched. There are 16 residues in the CDR3. This CDR3 reads CASSLGAGGFQETQYF. As DNA, the CDR3 is TGTGCCAGCAGCCTCGGTGCGGGAGGATTCCAAGAGACCCAGTACTTC.

The chain has TRBV12-3 or TRBV12-4 and TRBJ2-1; 9 bases match TRBD1. Trimming removed 5 bases from V and 8 bases from J; junction bases left unmatched: 4. This CDR3 is built from 13 residues. The CDR3 DNA follows: TGTGCCAGCAGTGGGGGACAGGGTCATGAGCAGTTCTTC. Protein product: CASSGGQGHEQFF.

V gene TRBV18 combines with J gene TRBJ1-6; D is undetermined. The CDR3 has 15 amino acids. Germline CDR1 KGHSH, CDR2 LQKENI. The V end was cut by 6 bases, the J end by 7 bases, with 16 bases between. The DNA of the CDR3 is TGTGCCAGCTCCCCTCGTGAGGGAAGCAATTCACCCCTCCACTTT. Its translation is CASSPREGSNSPLHF.

The rearrangement links TRBV7-2 to TRBJ1-4, with no clear D. The ends were cut back, 4 bases at V and 8 bases at J, with 11 bases in the middle. Germline loops: CDR1 SGHTA, CDR2 FQGNSA. The CDR3 is 13 amino acids. In DNA form, the CDR3 reads TGTGCCAGCAGCTCCCCACTGGTAGAAAAACTGTTTTTT. As protein: CASSSPLVEKLFF.

The chain employs TRBV7-2 and TRBJ1-2, with 7 bases aligning to TRBD1. CDR1 and CDR2 (germline): SGHTA, FQGNSA. The CDR3 contains 13 residues. After removal of 8 bases from V and 7 bases from J, the junction contained 10 bases not matched to a gene. The CDR3 bases are TGTGCCAGCGGGCCCACAGGGGCTCGTGGCTACACCTTC. As protein: CASGPTGARGYTF. Filled out from reference TRBV7-2 and TRBJ1-2, the complete variable domain reads GAGVSQSPSNKVTEKGKDVELRCDPISGHTALYWYRQSLGQGLEFLIYFQGNSAPDKSGLPSDRFSAERTGGSVSTLTIQRTQQEDSAVYLCASGPTGARGYTFGSGTRLTVV.

The chain recombines TRBV7-2 with TRBJ2-5, with 8 bases identical to TRBD2. The germline V gene has CDR1 SGHTA and CDR2 FQGNSA. The CDR3 has 16 amino acids. With V trimmed by 5 bases and J by 5 bases, 13 bases remained unmatched. In DNA form, the CDR3 reads TGTGCCAGCAGCCCCCTCGGGAGGGGCACGTGGGAGACCCAGTACTTC. Translation gives CASSPLGRGTWETQYF.

The V call is TRBV15, the J call TRBJ1-5, with 10 bases fitting TRBD1. Germline V gene sequence: CDR1 LNHNV, CDR2 YYDKDF (reference sequence). V was clipped by 2 bases and J by 4 bases; unmatched bases: 2. This CDR3 has 15 amino acids. The CDR3 protein is CATSRTGQGNQPQHF. In nucleotides, the CDR3 is TGTGCCACCAGCAGAACGGGACAGGGGAATCAGCCCCAGCATTTT.

This clone was observed a single time. The chain uses TRBV12-5 and TRBJ2-2; 8 nucleotides align to TRBD1. The CDR3 is 16 amino acids. The V gene's germline CDR1 is LGHNT and CDR2 FRNRAP. Unmatched junction bases numbered 5, after V lost 0 bases and J lost 5 bases. The CDR3 coding sequence is TGTGCTAGTGGTTTGGTACAGGGGGTCCGGACCGGGGAGCTGTTTTTT. Encoded protein: CASGLVQGVRTGELFF.

This chain links TRBV5-6 with TRBJ2-2, with TRBD1 identical over 7 bases. The germline CDR1 and CDR2 sequences are SGHDT and YYEEEE. The CDR3 sequence is 15 residues long. The J segment lost 5 bases and the V segment lost 4 bases, leaving 8 bases of the junction unmatched. The DNA of the CDR3 is TGTGCCAGCAGCCGACAGGGATTGAGTACCGGGGAGCTGTTTTTT. As protein: CASSRQGLSTGELFF.

The chain couples TRBV6-1 to TRBJ1-4; D uncertain. CDR1 is MNHNS and CDR2 is SASEGT in the germline V gene. There are 19 residues in the CDR3. V dropped 0 bases and J dropped 6 bases, with 23 bases sitting between them. Here the CDR3 DNA reads TGTGCCAGCAGTGAAGCGTCCCAGCGGTGGGAAGGAGTACATGAAAAACTGTTTTTT. Amino acids: CASSEASQRWEGVHEKLFF.

This chain connects TRBV5-6 to TRBJ2-6; a weak D match, TRBD2 (7 bases). CDR1 and CDR2 from the germline V gene are SGHDT and YYEEEE. V was shortened by 4 bases and J by 0 bases, with 17 bases between the two germline ends. This CDR3 region has 18 residues. The CDR3 region is CASSSTGGVFSGANVLTF. The CDR3 DNA reads as TGTGCCAGCAGCAGTACGGGGGGCGTCTTCTCTGGGGCCAACGTCCTGACTTTC.

V gene TRBV9 combines with J gene TRBJ1-1; 7 nucleotides match TRBD1. After removal of 3 bases from V and 2 bases from J, the junction contained 7 bases not matched to a gene. This CDR3 region has 15 residues. CDR1 SGDLS and CDR2 YYNGEE come from the germline V gene. CDR3 sequence reads: CASSEQGQANTEAFF. The CDR3 DNA reads TGTGCCAGCAGCGAGCAAGGACAGGCCAACACTGAAGCTTTCTTT.

The rearrangement joins TRBV7-8 to TRBJ1-6; the D is unclear. Deletions cut 1 base from V and 5 bases from J, with 6 bases between. Germline loops: CDR1 SGHVS, CDR2 FQNEAQ. The CDR3 covers 14 residues. The CDR3, as DNA: TGTGCCAGCAGCTTAGAGCCCGATAATTCACCCCTCCACTTT. Its protein is CASSLEPDNSPLHF.

The rearrangement joins TRBV9 to TRBJ1-3; D not resolved. There are 16 residues in the CDR3. CDR1 is SGDLS and CDR2 is YYNGEE in the germline V gene. V lost 2 bases and J 0 bases, leaving 12 bases between the germline ends. The CDR3 nucleotides are TGTGCCAGCAGCGTTGGGCAGCCGAGCTCTGGAAACACCATATATTTT. Translation gives CASSVGQPSSGNTIYF.